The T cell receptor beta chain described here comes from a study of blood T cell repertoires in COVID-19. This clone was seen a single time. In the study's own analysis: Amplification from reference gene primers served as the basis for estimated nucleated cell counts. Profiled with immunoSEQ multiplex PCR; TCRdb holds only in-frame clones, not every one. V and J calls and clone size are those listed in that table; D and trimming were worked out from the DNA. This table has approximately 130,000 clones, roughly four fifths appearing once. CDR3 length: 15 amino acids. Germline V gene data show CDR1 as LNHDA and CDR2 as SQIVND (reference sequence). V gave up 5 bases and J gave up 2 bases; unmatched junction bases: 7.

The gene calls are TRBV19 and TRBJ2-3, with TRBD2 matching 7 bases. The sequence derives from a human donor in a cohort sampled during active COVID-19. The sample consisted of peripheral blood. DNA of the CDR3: TGTGCCAGTAGTTCCGAAGCGGGGTACACAGATACGCAGTATTTT. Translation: CASSSEAGYTDTQYF.